This T cell receptor (beta chain) was obtained from a study of early stage breast cancer tumors. Study overall: Invasive lobular carcinomas made up about 30% of the 12 ER+/PR+/HER2- tumors. Average read coverage per sample was 9.5 to 10-fold. General observations from the study: Enriched TCRB sequences shared across patients were mostly commonly generated sequences.

Blood replicates held 0.5 ug DNA, tumor or normal breast around 1.5 ug, two each. Profiling relied on immunoSEQ multiplex PCR, and the TCRdb table lists in-frame clones only, not all of them. This table holds roughly 30,000 clones, 84% found once. This clone appeared once. Its antigen remains unidentified. CDR3 length equals 15 residues. V lost 4 bases and J 3 bases, leaving 14 bases between the germline ends. CDR1 is MGHRA and CDR2 is YSYEKL in the germline V gene. The sequenced material came from blood. This chain connects TRBV4-1 to TRBJ2-3, with D perhaps TRBD1 (6 bases). The sequence was collected from a person aged 45-60 years with breast cancer. CDR3 sequence (DNA): TGCGCCAGCAGCCGCTTGGGCAGGGGAACAGATACGCAGTATTTT. Translation: CASSRLGRGTDTQYF.